This entry concerns a single T cell receptor (beta chain). Its antigen is unidentified. This CDR3 has 12 amino acids. The germline V gene has CDR1 GTSNPN and CDR2 SVGIG (reference sequence). The V gene end was trimmed by 4 bases and the J gene end by 5 bases; junction bases not matched to a gene: 4. The data were obtained in a study of cytomegalovirus exposure and HLA in healthy donors. Profiled with immunoSEQ multiplex PCR; TCRdb holds only in-frame clones, not every one. The table has about 310,000 clones, around 90% seen once. The study, taken as a whole, reports: Cytomegalovirus-associated status was assigned to some 160 TCR beta chains. A few CMV-associated chains were confirmed in vitro to be specific for CMV antigens. The finding came from a later analysis; first-cohort TCR clusters tended to co-occur in the roughly 110 validation repertoires.

This chain joins TRBV30 and TRBJ1-2, with 7 bases that match TRBD1. The sequence came from a man aged 25-40 years in good health and CMV-seronegative. Sequenced: PBMCs. DNA for the CDR3: TGTGCCTGGAACAGGGGTAGGTATGGCTACACCTTC. Translation: CAWNRGRYGYTF.